The 9 T cell receptor beta chains listed next were all sequenced from one sample in a study of cytomegalovirus exposure and HLA in healthy donors listed by TCRdb under 2017. The library was built by means of the immunoSEQ multiplex PCR assay. A mixture of 60 forward primers for TCR Vbeta segments and 13 reverse primers for TCR Jbeta segments was used in the multiplex PCR. What TCRdb holds here is the immuneACCESS table cut down to in-frame rearrangements. Part of the clones is not present; checked against another copy, under half of the missing clones reflect an unresolved V gene, and the others are unexplained. The sample table shows 130,000 to 150,000 clones, and approximately 82% are seen once. The top ten constitute 9.7% of the sample. Sequenced sample: PBMCs. The receptors shown here come from an older woman in good health and CMV-seropositive.

This clone has only a few counts. The chain joins TRBV28 to TRBJ1-4; 7 bases are a match to TRBD1. The CDR3 is 15 residues long. Trimming at V came to 6 bases and at J to 4 bases, leaving 8 bases not matched to a gene. Germline-derived CDR1 and CDR2 are MDHEN and SYDVKM. CDR3 nucleotide sequence: TGTGCCAGCAGAACCGGACAGGAGTTTAATGAAAAACTGTTTTTT. Its protein is CASRTGQEFNEKLFF.

This rearrangement joins TRBV7-2 to TRBJ1-2; 7 bases are a match to TRBD1. The CDR3 is 15 residues long. The V gene end was trimmed by 4 bases and the J gene end by 4 bases; junction bases not matched to a gene: 9. The germline V gene has CDR1 SGHTA and CDR2 FQGNSA. The CDR3 DNA reads as TGTGCCAGCAGCTCCACAGGGACAGCCCTCTATGGCTACACCTTC. Its protein product is CASSSTGTALYGYTF.

The rearrangement joins TRBV6-5 to TRBJ2-1; 10 positions agree with TRBD2. Germline V gene lookup returns CDR1 MNHEY and CDR2 SVGAGI. This CDR3 region has 16 residues. V was pared by 0 bases and J by 4 bases, with 3 bases of the junction left unmatched. This CDR3 reads CASSYSALAGYNEQFF. Written as DNA, the CDR3 is TGTGCCAGCAGTTACTCCGCACTAGCGGGGTACAATGAGCAGTTCTTC.

This clone was recorded once. The chain uses TRBV4-2 and TRBJ1-1, with D tentatively TRBD1 (6 bases). The ends were cut back, 0 bases at V and 5 bases at J, with 19 bases in the middle. CDR3 length: 17 residues. Germline values: CDR1 LGHNA, CDR2 YNFKEQ. This CDR3 reads CASSQDRAGERRTEAFF. DNA for the CDR3: TGTGCCAGCAGCCAAGATCGGGCAGGGGAGCGGAGGACTGAAGCTTTCTTT.

The V gene is TRBV6-1, the J gene TRBJ1-2; D is possibly TRBD1 (5 bases). V was clipped by 3 bases and J by 4 bases, with 12 bases between them. Germline lookup yields CDR1 MNHNS and CDR2 SASEGT. The CDR3 loop spans 14 amino acids. CDR3 in amino acids: CASSDTVGGYGYTF. The CDR3 region has the DNA TGTGCCAGCAGTGACACAGTCGGGGGCTATGGCTACACCTTC.

This chain links TRBV27 with TRBJ2-2; the D is unclear. V was trimmed by 5 bases and J by 6 bases, leaving 16 bases between them. Germline V gene sequence: CDR1 MNHEY, CDR2 SMNVEV (reference sequence). The CDR3 spans 15 residues. The CDR3 loop reads CASSAVWSTAGELFF. CDR3 coding DNA: TGTGCCAGCAGTGCGGTATGGAGTACGGCCGGGGAGCTGTTTTTT.

This clone showed up just once. V gene TRBV7-2 combines with J gene TRBJ2-5; 11 bases match TRBD2. The length of the CDR3 is 17 residues. CDR1 SGHTA and CDR2 FQGNSA come from the germline V gene. The V gene end was trimmed by 5 bases and the J gene end by 5 bases; junction bases not matched to a gene: 13. The CDR3 loop reads CASSPGLAGPQWETQYF. The DNA for the CDR3 is TGTGCCAGCAGCCCCGGACTAGCGGGCCCCCAGTGGGAGACCCAGTACTTC.

In this sample, this clone turned up once. CDR3 in DNA: TGTGCCAGCAGTTTAGCGGGACAATCTGGGAATGAGCAGTTCTTC. Amino acid sequence: CASSLAGQSGNEQFF. The chain uses TRBV6-5 and TRBJ2-1; 8 bases fit TRBD2. The CDR3 is 15 amino acids. Trimming cost V 4 bases and J 7 bases; bases outside gene matches: 9. Germline values: CDR1 MNHEY, CDR2 SVGAGI.

The CDR3 loop is CASSDRGRETQYF. In DNA form, the CDR3 reads TGTGCCAGCAGCGACAGGGGTCGAGAGACCCAGTACTTC. The chain links TRBV7-2 to TRBJ2-5; 8 bases line up with TRBD1. V lost 5 bases and J lost 4; bases outside the gene matches: 3. CDR1 and CDR2 from the germline V gene are SGHTA and FQGNSA. The CDR3 contains 13 residues.